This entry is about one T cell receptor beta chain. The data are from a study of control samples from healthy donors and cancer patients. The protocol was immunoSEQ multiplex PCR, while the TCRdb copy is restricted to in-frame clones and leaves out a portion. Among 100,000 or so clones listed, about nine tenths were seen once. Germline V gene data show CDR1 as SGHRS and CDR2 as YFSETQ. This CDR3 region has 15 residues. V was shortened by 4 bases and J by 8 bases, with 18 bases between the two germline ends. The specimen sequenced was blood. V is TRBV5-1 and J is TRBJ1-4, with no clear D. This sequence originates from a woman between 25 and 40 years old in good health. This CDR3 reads CASSPRSSGEEKLFF. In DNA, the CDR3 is TGCGCCAGCAGCCCTCGTTCGTCTGGGGAGGAAAAACTGTTTTTT.